This T cell receptor beta chain was identified during a study of T cells expressing NK-cell markers. The study, taken as a whole, reports: Questions lingered over whether expanded NKG2C+ T cell clones were HCMV-specific.

Libraries used 5'RACE template switching adding universal primer site and UMIs. TCRdb reprocessed the 5' RACE reads and stores each CDR3 protein as one record, lacking DNA. The specimen's table records roughly 450,000 distinct CDR3 sequences. The length of the CDR3 is 13 residues. Germline V gives CDR1 MNHNY, CDR2 SVGAGI (reference sequence). A word on this clonotype: The antigen is undetermined.

The receptor was derived from a woman in her 50s in good health. The chain uses TRBV6-6 and TRBJ1-2. The sequenced sample was blood T cells: a sorted CD56 or NKG2C T cell subset, CD4+ or CD8+ T cells, or bulk PBMC T cells (not recorded which). CDR3 region: CASSYGTNYGYTF.